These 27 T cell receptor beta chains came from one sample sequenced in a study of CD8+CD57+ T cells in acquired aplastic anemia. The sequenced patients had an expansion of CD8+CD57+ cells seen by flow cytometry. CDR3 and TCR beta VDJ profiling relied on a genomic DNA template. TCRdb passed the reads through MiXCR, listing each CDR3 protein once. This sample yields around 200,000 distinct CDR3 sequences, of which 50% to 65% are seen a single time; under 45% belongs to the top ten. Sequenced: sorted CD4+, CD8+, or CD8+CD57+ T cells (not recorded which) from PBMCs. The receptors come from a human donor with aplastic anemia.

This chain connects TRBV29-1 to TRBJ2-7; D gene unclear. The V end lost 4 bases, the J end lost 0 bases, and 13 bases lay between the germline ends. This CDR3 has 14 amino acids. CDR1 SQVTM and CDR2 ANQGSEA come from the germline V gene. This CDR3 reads CSVGVLGSSYEQYF. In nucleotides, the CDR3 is TGCAGCGTTGGAGTTCTAGGCAGCTCCTACGAGCAGTACTTC.

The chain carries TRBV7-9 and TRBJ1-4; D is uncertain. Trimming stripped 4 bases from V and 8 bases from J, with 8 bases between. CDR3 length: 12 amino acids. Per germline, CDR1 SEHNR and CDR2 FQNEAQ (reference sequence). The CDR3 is CASSSSGEKLFF. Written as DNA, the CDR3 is TGTGCCAGCAGCTCTAGCGGGGAAAAACTGTTTTTT.

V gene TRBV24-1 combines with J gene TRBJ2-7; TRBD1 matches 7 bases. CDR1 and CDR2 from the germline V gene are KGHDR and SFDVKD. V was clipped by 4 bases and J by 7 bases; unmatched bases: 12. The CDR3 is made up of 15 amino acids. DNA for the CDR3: TGTGCCACCAGTGACACCGGGACAGCCGATCCAGAGCAGTACTTC. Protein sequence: CATSDTGTADPEQYF.

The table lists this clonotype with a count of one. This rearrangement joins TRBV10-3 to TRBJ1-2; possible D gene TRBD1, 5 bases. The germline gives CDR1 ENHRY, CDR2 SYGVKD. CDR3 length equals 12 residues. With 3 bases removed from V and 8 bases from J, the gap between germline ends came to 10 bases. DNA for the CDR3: TGTGCCATCAGTGATGGGGGGGAAGGCTACACCTTC. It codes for CAISDGGEGYTF.

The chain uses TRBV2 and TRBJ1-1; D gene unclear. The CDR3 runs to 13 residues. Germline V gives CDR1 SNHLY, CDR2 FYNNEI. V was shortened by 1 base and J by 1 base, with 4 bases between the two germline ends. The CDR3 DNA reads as TGTGCCAGCAGTGAAGTCGAGAACACTGAAGCTTTCTTT. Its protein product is CASSEVENTEAFF.

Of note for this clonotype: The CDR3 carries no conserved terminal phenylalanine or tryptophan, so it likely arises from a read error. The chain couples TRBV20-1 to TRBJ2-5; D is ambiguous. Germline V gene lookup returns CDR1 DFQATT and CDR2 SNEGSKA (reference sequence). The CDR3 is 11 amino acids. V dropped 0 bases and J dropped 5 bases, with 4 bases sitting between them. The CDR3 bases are TGCAGTGCTAGAGAGAGGGAGACCCAGTACTCC. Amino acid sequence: CSARERETQYS.

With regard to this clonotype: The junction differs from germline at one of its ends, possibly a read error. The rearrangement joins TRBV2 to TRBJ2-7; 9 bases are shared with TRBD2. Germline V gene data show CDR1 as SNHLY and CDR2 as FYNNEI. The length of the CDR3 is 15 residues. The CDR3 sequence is CASSLASTSGYEQYF. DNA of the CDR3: TGCGCCAGCAGCTTGGCTTCGACTAGCGGTTACGAGCAGTACTTC.

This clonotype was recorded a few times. The CDR3: CASSLARDTEAFF. The CDR3 bases are TGTGCCAGCAGTTTAGCCAGGGACACTGAAGCTTTCTTT. V is TRBV27 and J is TRBJ1-1; possible D gene TRBD1, 5 bases. CDR1 and CDR2 (germline): MNHEY, SMNVEV (reference sequence). The CDR3 length is 13 residues. V was pared by 2 bases and J by 3 bases, with 7 bases between.

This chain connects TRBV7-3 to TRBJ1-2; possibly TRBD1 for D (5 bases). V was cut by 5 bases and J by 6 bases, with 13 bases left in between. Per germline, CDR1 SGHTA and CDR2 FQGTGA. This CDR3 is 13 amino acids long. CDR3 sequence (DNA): TGTGCCAGCAGCCTGGGGGGGACGGATGGCTACACCTTC. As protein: CASSLGGTDGYTF.

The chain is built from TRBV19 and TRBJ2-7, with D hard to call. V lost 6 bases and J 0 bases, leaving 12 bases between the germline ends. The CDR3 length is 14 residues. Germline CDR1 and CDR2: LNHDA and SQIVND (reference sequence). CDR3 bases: TGTGCCAGTAGCCCTCAAACAAGCTCCTACGAGCAGTACTTC. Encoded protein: CASSPQTSSYEQYF.

CDR3 bases: TGCAGTGCTCCCAGGCGGGGCTCCTACAATGAGCAGTTCTTC. It specifies CSAPRRGSYNEQFF. J is TRBJ2-1 and V is TRBV20-1; perhaps TRBD2 as D (6 bases). The CDR3 spans 14 residues. V lost 5 bases and J 0 bases, leaving 11 bases between the germline ends. The V gene's germline CDR1 is DFQATT and CDR2 SNEGSKA (reference sequence).

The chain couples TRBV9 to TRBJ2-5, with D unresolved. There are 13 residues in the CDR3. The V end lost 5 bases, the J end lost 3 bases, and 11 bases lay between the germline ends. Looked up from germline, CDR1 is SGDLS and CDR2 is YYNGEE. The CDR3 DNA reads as TGTGCCAGCAGTAAGGAACCGAAAGAGACCCAGTACTTC. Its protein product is CASSKEPKETQYF. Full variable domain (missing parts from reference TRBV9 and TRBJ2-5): DSGVTQTPKHLITATGQRVTLRCSPRSGDLSVYWYQQSLDQGLQFLIQYYNGEERAKGNILERFSAQQFPDLHSELNLSSLELGDSALYFCASSKEPKETQYFGPGTRLLVL.

CDR3 coding DNA: TGTGCCAGCACTCCTGGCCTCGGACGAGCTTTCTTT. This encodes CASTPGLGRAFF. This chain uses TRBV2 with TRBJ1-1; no definite D call. V was pared by 7 bases and J by 10 bases, with 16 bases between. The CDR3 contains 12 residues. Per the germline V gene, CDR1 is SNHLY and CDR2 is FYNNEI.

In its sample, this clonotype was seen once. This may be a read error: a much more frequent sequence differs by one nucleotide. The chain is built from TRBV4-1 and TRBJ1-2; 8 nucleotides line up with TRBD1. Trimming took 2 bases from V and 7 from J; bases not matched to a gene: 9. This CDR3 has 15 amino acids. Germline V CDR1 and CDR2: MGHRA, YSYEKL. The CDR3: CASSQTQGATCGYTF. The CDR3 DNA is TGCGCCAGCAGCCAAACGCAGGGGGCGACCTGTGGCTACACCTTC.

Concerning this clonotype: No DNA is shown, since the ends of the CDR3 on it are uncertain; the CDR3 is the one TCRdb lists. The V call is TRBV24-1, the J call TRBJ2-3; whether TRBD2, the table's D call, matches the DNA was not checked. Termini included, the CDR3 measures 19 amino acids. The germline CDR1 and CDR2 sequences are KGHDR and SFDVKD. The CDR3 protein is CAICSALPPGLASTDTQYF.

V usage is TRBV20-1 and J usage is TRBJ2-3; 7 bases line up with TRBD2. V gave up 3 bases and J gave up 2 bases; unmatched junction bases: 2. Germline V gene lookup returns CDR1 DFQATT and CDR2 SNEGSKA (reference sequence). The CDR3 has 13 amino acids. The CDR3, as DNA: TGCAGTGCTAGGGGGACTATCACAGATACGCAGTATTTT. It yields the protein CSARGTITDTQYF.

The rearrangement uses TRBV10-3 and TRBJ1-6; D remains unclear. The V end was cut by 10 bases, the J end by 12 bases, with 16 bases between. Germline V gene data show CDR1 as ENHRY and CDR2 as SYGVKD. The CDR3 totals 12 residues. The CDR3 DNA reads TGTGCCAGCAACCCACCCGGCGGACCCCTCCACTTT. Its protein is CASNPPGGPLHF.

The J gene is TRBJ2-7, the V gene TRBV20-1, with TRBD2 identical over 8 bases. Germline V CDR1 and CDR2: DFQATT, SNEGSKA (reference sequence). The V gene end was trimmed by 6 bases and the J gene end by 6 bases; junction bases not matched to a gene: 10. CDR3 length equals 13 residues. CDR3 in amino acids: CSARQAGVFEQYF. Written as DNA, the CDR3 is TGCAGTGCCAGACAAGCGGGAGTCTTCGAGCAGTACTTC.

The CDR3 protein is CATSDTTVNYEQYF. DNA for the CDR3: TGTGCCACCAGTGATACTACAGTGAACTACGAGCAGTACTTC. V usage is TRBV24-1 and J usage is TRBJ2-7; D uncertain. CDR3 length equals 14 residues. V dropped 3 bases and J dropped 3 bases, with 11 bases sitting between them. The germline CDR1 and CDR2 sequences are KGHDR and SFDVKD.

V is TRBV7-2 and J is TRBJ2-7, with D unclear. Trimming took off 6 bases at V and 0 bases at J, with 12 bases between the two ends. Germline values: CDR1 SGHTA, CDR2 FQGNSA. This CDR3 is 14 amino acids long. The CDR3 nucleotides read TGTGCCAGCAGGCAGTATCTAACCTCCTACGAGCAGTACTTC. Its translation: CASRQYLTSYEQYF. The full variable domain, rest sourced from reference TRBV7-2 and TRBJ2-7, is GAGVSQSPSNKVTEKGKDVELRCDPISGHTALYWYRQSLGQGLEFLIYFQGNSAPDKSGLPSDRFSAERTGGSVSTLTIQRTQQEDSAVYLCASRQYLTSYEQYFGPGTRLTVT.

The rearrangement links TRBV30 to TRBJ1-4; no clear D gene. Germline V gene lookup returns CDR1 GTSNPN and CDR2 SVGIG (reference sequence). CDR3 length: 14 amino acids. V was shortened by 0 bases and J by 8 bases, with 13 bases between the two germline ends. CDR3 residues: CAWSVRKGFEKLFF. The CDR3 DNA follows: TGTGCCTGGAGTGTACGCAAGGGCTTCGAAAAACTGTTTTTT.

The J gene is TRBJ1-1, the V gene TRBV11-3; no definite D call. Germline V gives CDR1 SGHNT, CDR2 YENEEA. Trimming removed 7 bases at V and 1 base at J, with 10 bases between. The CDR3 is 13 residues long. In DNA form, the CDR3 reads TGTGCCAGCACTGACCGGAGGAACACTGAAGCTTTCTTT. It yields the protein CASTDRRNTEAFF.

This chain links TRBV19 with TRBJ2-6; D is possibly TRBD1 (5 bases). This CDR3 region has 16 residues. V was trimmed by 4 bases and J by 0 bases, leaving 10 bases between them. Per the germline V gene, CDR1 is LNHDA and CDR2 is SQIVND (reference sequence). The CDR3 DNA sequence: TGTGCCAGTAGTAGGGGCCGGATCTCTGGGGCCAACGTCCTGACTTTC. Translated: CASSRGRISGANVLTF.

The CDR3 loop is CASSSTTSTDTQYF. CDR3 nucleotides: TGTGCCAGCAGCTCGACAACTAGCACAGATACGCAGTATTTT. The V and J genes are TRBV7-2 and TRBJ2-3; D gene unclear. Trimming cost V 4 bases and J 0 bases, with 8 bases left between them. Germline V gene lookup returns CDR1 SGHTA and CDR2 FQGNSA. The CDR3 extends over 14 amino acids.

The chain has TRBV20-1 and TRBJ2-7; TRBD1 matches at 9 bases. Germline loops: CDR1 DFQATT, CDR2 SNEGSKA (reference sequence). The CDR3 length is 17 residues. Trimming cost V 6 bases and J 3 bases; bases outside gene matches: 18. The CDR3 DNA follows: TGCAGTGCGCCCGGGACAGGGACTTACAAGGGGATCTACGAGCAGTACTTC. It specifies CSAPGTGTYKGIYEQYF.

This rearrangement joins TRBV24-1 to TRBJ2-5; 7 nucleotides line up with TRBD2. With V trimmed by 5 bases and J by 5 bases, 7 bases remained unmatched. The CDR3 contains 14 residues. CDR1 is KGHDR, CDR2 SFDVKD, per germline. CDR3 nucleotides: TGTGCCACCAGTGTGGGAGGGGCGGCTGAGACCCAGTACTTC. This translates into CATSVGGAAETQYF.

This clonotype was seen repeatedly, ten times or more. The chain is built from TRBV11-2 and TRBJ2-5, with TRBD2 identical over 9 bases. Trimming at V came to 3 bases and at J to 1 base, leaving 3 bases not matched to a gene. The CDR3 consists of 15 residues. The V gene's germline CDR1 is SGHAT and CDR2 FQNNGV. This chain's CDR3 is CASSLRAGGQETQYF. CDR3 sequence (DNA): TGTGCCAGCAGCTTGAGAGCGGGGGGCCAAGAGACCCAGTACTTC.